This is a list of T cell receptor beta chains from one sample in a study of T cell changes during pregnancy in multiple sclerosis. The assay was immunoSEQ multiplex PCR, and TCRdb's table has in-frame clones only and misses some. The table has 70,000 to 90,000 clones, approximately 95% seen once. The starting material was peripheral blood, obtained in the first trimester of pregnancy. These receptors came from a female donor with multiple sclerosis, enrolled in a pregnancy study. Each CDR3 is given with its conserved first and last residue. Fields, in order: D gene, clone size, V gene, J gene, CDR3 protein, CDR3 DNA. A D gene is named only where the DNA matches it firmly. Only some rows state a clone size, as once, few, many or a class for expanded clones.

>TRBD1|once|TRBV7-9|TRBJ1-1
CASSPTGGLTEAFF
TGTGCCAGCAGCCCGACAGGGGGCCTCACTGAAGCTTTCTTT
>NA|NA|TRBV4-1|TRBJ2-2
CASSQETQLTGELFF
TGCGCCAGCAGCCAAGAGACACAATTAACCGGGGAGCTGTTTTTT
>TRBD1|NA|TRBV7-6|TRBJ1-1
CASSPQTGALPF
TGTGCCAGCAGCCCGCAAACAGGGGCCTTGCCCTTT
>NA|NA|TRBV6-5|TRBJ1-1
CASSPGALTEAFF
TGTGCCAGCAGTCCAGGGGCCCTCACTGAAGCTTTCTTT
>NA|few|TRBV7-6|TRBJ1-2
CASSPISEGGYTF
TGTGCCAGCAGCCCAATCTCCGAGGGTGGCTACACCTTC
>NA|few|TRBV7-2|TRBJ1-4
CASSNLAPEKLFF
TGTGCCAGCAGCAACCTGGCCCCTGAAAAACTGTTTTTT
>NA|NA|TRBV19|TRBJ1-6
CATHQGSPENSPLHF
TGTGCCACCCATCAGGGTAGCCCTGAAAATTCACCCCTCCACTTT
>TRBD1|once|TRBV7-2|TRBJ2-1
CASSLRGYNEQFF
TGTGCCAGCAGTCTCAGGGGGTACAATGAGCAGTTCTTC
>NA|once|TRBV14|TRBJ2-1
CASSAVVWGRDNEQFF
TGTGCCAGCAGCGCGGTTGTTTGGGGCAGGGACAATGAGCAGTTCTTC
>NA|NA|TRBV6-4|TRBJ2-2
CASSSGLGGELFF
TGTGCCAGCAGTTCCGGGTTAGGCGGGGAGCTGTTTTTT
>TRBD1|NA|TRBV19|TRBJ1-3
CASTGTGIHSGNTIYF
TGTGCCAGTACCGGGACAGGGATTCACTCTGGAAACACCATATATTTT
>NA|NA|TRBV19|TRBJ2-3
CASSPLGSQGADTQYF
TGTGCCAGTAGTCCCCTGGGGAGTCAAGGCGCAGATACGCAGTATTTT
>NA|NA|TRBV27|TRBJ2-6
CASSFSLLSGANVLTF
TGTGCCAGCAGTTTCTCTTTACTCTCTGGGGCCAACGTCCTGACTTTC